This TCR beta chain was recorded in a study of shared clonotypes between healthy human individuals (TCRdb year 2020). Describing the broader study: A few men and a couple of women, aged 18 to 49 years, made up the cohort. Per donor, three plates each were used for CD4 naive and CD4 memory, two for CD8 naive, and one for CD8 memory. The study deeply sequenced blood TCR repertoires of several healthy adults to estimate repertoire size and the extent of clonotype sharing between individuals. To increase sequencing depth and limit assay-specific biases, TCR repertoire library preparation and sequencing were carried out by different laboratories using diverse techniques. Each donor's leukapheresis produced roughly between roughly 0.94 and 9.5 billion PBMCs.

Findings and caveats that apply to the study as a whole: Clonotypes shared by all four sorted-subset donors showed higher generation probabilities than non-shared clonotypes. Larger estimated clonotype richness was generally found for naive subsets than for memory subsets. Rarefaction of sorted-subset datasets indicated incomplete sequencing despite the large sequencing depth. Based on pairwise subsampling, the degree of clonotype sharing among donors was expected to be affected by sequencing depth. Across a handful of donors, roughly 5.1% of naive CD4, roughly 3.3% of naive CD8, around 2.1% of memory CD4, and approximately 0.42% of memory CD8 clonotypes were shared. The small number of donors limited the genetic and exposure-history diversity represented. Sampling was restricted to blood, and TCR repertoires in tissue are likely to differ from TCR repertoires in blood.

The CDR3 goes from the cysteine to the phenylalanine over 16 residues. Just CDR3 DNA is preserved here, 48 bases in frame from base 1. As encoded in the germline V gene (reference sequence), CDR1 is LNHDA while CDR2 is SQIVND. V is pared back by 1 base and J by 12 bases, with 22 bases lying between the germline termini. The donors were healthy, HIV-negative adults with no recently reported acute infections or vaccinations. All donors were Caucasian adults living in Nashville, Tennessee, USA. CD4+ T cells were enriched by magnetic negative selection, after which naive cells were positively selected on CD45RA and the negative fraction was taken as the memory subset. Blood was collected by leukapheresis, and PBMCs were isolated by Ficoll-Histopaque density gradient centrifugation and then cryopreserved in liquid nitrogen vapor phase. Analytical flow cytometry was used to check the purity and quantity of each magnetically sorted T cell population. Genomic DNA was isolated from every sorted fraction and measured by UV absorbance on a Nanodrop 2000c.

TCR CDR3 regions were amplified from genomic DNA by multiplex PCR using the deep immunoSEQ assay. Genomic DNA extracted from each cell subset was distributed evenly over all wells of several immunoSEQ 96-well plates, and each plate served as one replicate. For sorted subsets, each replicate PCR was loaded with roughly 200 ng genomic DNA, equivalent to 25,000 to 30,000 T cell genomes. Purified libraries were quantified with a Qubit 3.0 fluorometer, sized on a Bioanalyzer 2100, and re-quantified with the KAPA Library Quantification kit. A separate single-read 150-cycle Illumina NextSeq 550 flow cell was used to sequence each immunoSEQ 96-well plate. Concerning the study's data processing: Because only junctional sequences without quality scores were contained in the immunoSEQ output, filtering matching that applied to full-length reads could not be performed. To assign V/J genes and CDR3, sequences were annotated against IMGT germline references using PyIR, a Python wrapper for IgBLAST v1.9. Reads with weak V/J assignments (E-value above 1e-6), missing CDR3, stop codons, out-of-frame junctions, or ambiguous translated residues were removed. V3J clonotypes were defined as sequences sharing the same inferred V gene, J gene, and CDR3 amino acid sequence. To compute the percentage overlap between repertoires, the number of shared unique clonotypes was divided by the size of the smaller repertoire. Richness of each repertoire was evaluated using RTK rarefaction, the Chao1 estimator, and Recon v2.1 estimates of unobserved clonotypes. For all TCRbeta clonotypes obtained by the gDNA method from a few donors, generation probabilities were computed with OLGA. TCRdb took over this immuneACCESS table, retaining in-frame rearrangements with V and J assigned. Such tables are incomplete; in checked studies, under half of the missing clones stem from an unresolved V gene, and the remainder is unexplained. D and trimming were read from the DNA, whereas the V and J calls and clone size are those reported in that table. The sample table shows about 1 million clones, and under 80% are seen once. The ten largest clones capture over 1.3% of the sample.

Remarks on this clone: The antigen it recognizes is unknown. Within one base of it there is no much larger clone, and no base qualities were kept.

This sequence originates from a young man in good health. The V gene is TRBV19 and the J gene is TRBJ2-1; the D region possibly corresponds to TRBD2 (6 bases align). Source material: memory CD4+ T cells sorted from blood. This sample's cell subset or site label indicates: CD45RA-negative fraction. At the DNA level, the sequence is TGTGCCAGTAGTATAGGTCAATCTGGTAGGAGGGCTGGGCAGTTCTTC. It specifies CASSIGQSGRRAGQFF.